The 27 T cell receptor beta chains below were found in one sample sequenced in a study of cytomegalovirus exposure and HLA in healthy donors. 13 Jbeta primers and 60 Vbeta primers were used for the PCR. This table comes from immunoSEQ multiplex PCR, and its TCRdb copy is limited to in-frame clones, with some not included. The sample has 95,000 to 150,000 clones; less than 75% are singletons. Material: PBMCs. The receptors originated from a woman between 40 and 55 years old in good health and CMV-seronegative.

The chain is built from TRBV28 and TRBJ1-3, with D maybe TRBD1 (6 bases). Germline assignment: CDR1 MDHEN and CDR2 SYDVKM. V was cut by 7 bases and J by 5 bases, with 18 bases left in between. This CDR3 is built from 15 residues. For the CDR3, the DNA is TGTGCCAGCATGAGCGGGACACAAGATCGAAACACCATATATTTT. Residues: CASMSGTQDRNTIYF. The entire variable domain, with the rest obtained from reference TRBV28 and TRBJ1-3, is as follows: DVKVTQSSRYLVKRTGEKVFLECVQDMDHENMFWYRQDPGLGLRLIYFSYDVKMKEKGDIPEGYSVSREKKERFSLILESASTNQTSMYLCASMSGTQDRNTIYFGEGSWLTVV.

The chain recombines TRBV4-1 with TRBJ1-1, with 8 bases identical to TRBD1. This CDR3 spans 16 amino acids. Trimming removed 3 bases from V and 0 bases from J; junction bases left unmatched: 6. Germline loops: CDR1 MGHRA, CDR2 YSYEKL. This CDR3 is CASSHRDRKLNTEAFF. CDR3 coding DNA: TGCGCCAGCAGCCATAGGGACAGGAAATTGAACACTGAAGCTTTCTTT.

This chain links TRBV28 with TRBJ1-5; a weak D match, TRBD1 (5 bases). The CDR3 length is 15 residues. Trimming removed 3 bases at V and 2 bases at J, with 11 bases between. In germline, CDR1 is MDHEN, CDR2 SYDVKM. Written as DNA, the CDR3 is TGTGCCAGCAGTTTCCGGACAAGGGGCAATCAGCCCCAGCATTTT. Protein: CASSFRTRGNQPQHF.

Worth noting for this clone: The sample has other DNA sequences that encode this CDR3 too. This chain uses TRBV5-1 with TRBJ1-1; 8 bases agree with TRBD1. Germline values: CDR1 SGHRS, CDR2 YFSETQ. This CDR3 has 15 residues. The V segment lost 5 bases and the J segment 2 bases; nucleotides outside the gene matches: 8. CDR3 bases: TGCGCCAGCAGTTACAGACAGGGGTTAAACACTGAAGCTTTCTTT. Translated: CASSYRQGLNTEAFF.

This sequence joins TRBV27 and TRBJ2-1; 10 positions agree with TRBD2. Germline V gives CDR1 MNHEY, CDR2 SMNVEV (reference sequence). CDR3 size: 15 residues. Germline trimming cut 5 bases from V and 3 bases from J; bases unmatched to any gene: 4. The CDR3 region is CASSPRLAGYNEQFF. The CDR3, as DNA: TGTGCCAGCAGTCCCCGACTAGCGGGCTACAATGAGCAGTTCTTC.

The V and J genes are TRBV10-3 and TRBJ1-6, with 10 bases matching TRBD1. This CDR3 region has 15 residues. The germline V gene encodes CDR1 ENHRY and CDR2 SYGVKD. J gave up 7 bases and V 6 bases, and 6 bases lay outside the gene matches. In DNA, the CDR3 is TGTGCCATCAGGGGGACAGGGGCTGGGAATTCACCCCTCCACTTT. It translates to CAIRGTGAGNSPLHF.

J is TRBJ1-6 and V is TRBV30; possible D gene TRBD1, 5 bases. Germline V lookup: CDR1 GTSNPN, CDR2 SVGIG (reference sequence). Trimming pared 5 bases from V and 11 bases from J, leaving 13 bases between. The CDR3 is 12 amino acids. This CDR3 reads CAWDSLGAPLHF. CDR3 sequence (DNA): TGTGCCTGGGACAGCCTTGGGGCACCCCTCCACTTT.

The chain joins TRBV21-1 to TRBJ2-3; TRBD2 reflects the table's D call only, with no check against the DNA. TRBV21-1 is assigned pseudogene status. The CDR3 runs 17 residues. CDR3 bases: TGTGCCAGCAGCAGGGCCGGCGGGAGGGCCCGGACAGATACGCAGTATTTT. The encoded protein is CASSRAGGRARTDTQYF.

In its sample, this clone was seen once. CDR3 loop: CASSRTGTRYYEQFF. The CDR3 bases are TGTGCCAGCAGCCGCACCGGGACTAGGTATTATGAGCAGTTCTTC. V gene TRBV7-9 combines with J gene TRBJ2-1; 8 bases align to TRBD2. This CDR3 is 15 amino acids long. The germline V gene has CDR1 SEHNR and CDR2 FQNEAQ (reference sequence). J lost 8 bases, V lost 5 bases, and 11 bases had no gene match.

The CDR3 DNA reads TGTGCGGCGGGACAGGGAGACGAGCAGTACTTC. Residues: CAAGQGDEQYF. The rearrangement links TRBV30 to TRBJ2-7; 9 nucleotides agree with TRBD1. The CDR3 is 11 residues long. Germline-derived CDR1 and CDR2 are GTSNPN and SVGIG (reference sequence).

The chain has TRBV6-5 and TRBJ1-2, with D maybe TRBD1 (5 bases). This CDR3 region has 15 residues. CDR1 MNHEY and CDR2 SVGAGI come from the germline V gene. V lost 3 bases and J lost 5, with 16 bases in between. Here the CDR3 reads CASSYGQGLLYGYTF. The CDR3 bases are TGTGCCAGCAGTTATGGTCAGGGCCTTCTATATGGCTACACCTTC.

V and J are TRBV19 and TRBJ1-1; D gene unclear. Germline CDR1 reads LNHDA; CDR2 reads SQIVND (reference sequence). Trimming left V 2 bases short and J 0 bases short, with 4 bases between. The CDR3 is made up of 13 amino acids. CDR3 sequence: CASSITVNTEAFF. DNA for the CDR3: TGTGCCAGTAGTATAACAGTGAACACTGAAGCTTTCTTT.

This clone showed up just once. V is TRBV5-4 and J is TRBJ2-3, with TRBD2 identical over 8 bases. V shed 4 bases and J 4 bases; nucleotides not matched to a gene: 8. The CDR3 spans 15 residues. The V gene's germline CDR1 is SGHNT and CDR2 YYREEE (reference sequence). As DNA, the CDR3 is TGTGCCAGCAGCCTCGGGGGGGCGGCGGCAGATACGCAGTATTTT. Its translation is CASSLGGAAADTQYF.

This clone was observed a single time. V and J are TRBV5-6 and TRBJ1-2; 7 bases are a match to TRBD1. The CDR3 has 16 residues. The junction had 12 bases not matched to a gene; V was cut back by 2 bases and J by 5 bases. Germline V gene lookup returns CDR1 SGHDT and CDR2 YYEEEE. The CDR3 nucleotides read TGTGCCAGCAGCTTTATCCTACAGGGGTCGGGGTATGGCTACACCTTC. Its protein product is CASSFILQGSGYGYTF.

The rearrangement uses TRBV28 and TRBJ1-1; TRBD1 matches 9 bases. Germline lookup yields CDR1 MDHEN and CDR2 SYDVKM. After removal of 6 bases from V and 5 bases from J, the junction contained 13 bases not matched to a gene. The CDR3 is made up of 16 amino acids. CDR3 sequence reads: CASSRSGTGRRTEAFF. The CDR3 nucleotides are TGTGCCAGCAGCCGATCCGGGACAGGGCGGCGTACTGAAGCTTTCTTT.

V gene TRBV20-1 combines with J gene TRBJ2-7, with 8 bases aligning to TRBD2. The CDR3 is 11 residues long. From germline, CDR1 is DFQATT and CDR2 SNEGSKA (reference sequence). Trimming cost V 3 bases and J 9 bases; bases outside gene matches: 4. The CDR3 spells CSARELAGQYF. As DNA, the CDR3 is TGCAGTGCTAGGGAGCTAGCGGGGCAGTACTTC.

This clone has more than one count but fewer than ten. The gene calls are TRBV14 and TRBJ1-2; D is unresolved. Germline V gene sequence: CDR1 SGHDN, CDR2 FVKESK. The CDR3 consists of 14 residues. V lost 0 bases to trimming and J lost 4 bases, with 9 bases between them. The CDR3 region has the DNA TGTGCCAGCAGCCAAGATGGTCGCAGCTATGGCTACACCTTC. Translation gives CASSQDGRSYGYTF.

This clone was seen a few times. V and J are TRBV4-1 and TRBJ1-4; D gene unclear. There are 13 residues in the CDR3. Germline V gene sequence: CDR1 MGHRA, CDR2 YSYEKL. V was shortened by 1 base and J by 4 bases, with 4 bases between the two germline ends. The CDR3 region has the DNA TGCGCCAGCAGCCAAGGAGATAATGAAAAACTGTTTTTT. This gives the protein CASSQGDNEKLFF.

This chain joins TRBV7-2 and TRBJ2-1; 7 nucleotides match TRBD2. The CDR3 sequence is 15 residues long. The junction had 9 bases not matched to a gene; V was cut back by 3 bases and J by 7 bases. Germline V gene sequence: CDR1 SGHTA, CDR2 FQGNSA. The CDR3 DNA reads as TGTGCCAGCAGCTTCTGGGGGGGGGTTCCGAATGAGCAGTTCTTC. As protein: CASSFWGGVPNEQFF.

The chain combines TRBV29-1 with TRBJ1-1, with a weak D call TRBD1 (5 bases). The CDR3 length is 13 residues. Germline V gene sequence: CDR1 SQVTM, CDR2 ANQGSEA. V was pared by 5 bases and J by 4 bases, with 14 bases between. The CDR3 sequence is CSVRGGEGTEAFF. Here the CDR3 DNA reads TGCAGCGTTAGAGGAGGGGAGGGCACTGAAGCTTTCTTT.

This clone was detected a few times. The chain uses TRBV19 and TRBJ1-3, with D unclear. The CDR3 totals 13 residues. CDR1 and CDR2 from the germline V gene are LNHDA and SQIVND (reference sequence). Trimming took 10 bases from V and 0 from J, leaving 10 bases between them. CDR3 nucleotides: TGTGCCACAGAAACATACTCTGGAAACACCATATATTTT. Translation gives CATETYSGNTIYF.

CDR3 coding DNA: TGTGCCAGCAGCTCCCGGACTGCCTACGAGCAGTACTTC. Its protein product is CASSSRTAYEQYF. The chain employs TRBV4-2 and TRBJ2-7; D may be TRBD2 (5 bases). Germline V lookup: CDR1 LGHNA, CDR2 YNFKEQ. This CDR3 is 13 amino acids long. V lost 5 bases and J 2 bases, leaving 10 bases between the germline ends.

Of note for this clone: The same CDR3 also results from other DNA sequences found in this sample. V usage is TRBV6-1 and J usage is TRBJ2-7; 8 bases agree with TRBD1. This CDR3 has 16 amino acids. Germline CDR1 MNHNS, CDR2 SASEGT. The trim removed 0 bases at V and 1 base at J, leaving 5 bases unmatched. This CDR3 reads CASSEAGQAGSYEQYF. Here the CDR3 DNA reads TGTGCCAGCAGTGAAGCGGGACAGGCGGGGTCCTACGAGCAGTACTTC.

This clone has just one count. This sequence joins TRBV2 and TRBJ2-7, with D possibly TRBD1 on 6 matching bases. The CDR3 has 13 amino acids. Germline CDR1 is SNHLY and CDR2 is FYNNEI. V was shortened by 6 bases and J by 2 bases, with 11 bases between the two germline ends. CDR3 in amino acids: CASRADRAYEQYF. CDR3 DNA sequence: TGTGCCAGCAGGGCGGACAGAGCCTACGAGCAGTACTTC.

The J gene is TRBJ2-5, the V gene TRBV10-3, with D uncertain. The closer fit of TRBJ2-7 to the DNA end suggests the J call may be wrong. Germline values: CDR1 ENHRY, CDR2 SYGVKD. The CDR3 extends over 15 amino acids. The CDR3 protein is CAISESNQVAYEQYF. CDR3 DNA sequence: TGTGCCATCAGTGAGTCGAACCAGGTGGCCTACGAGCAGTACTTC.

This chain connects TRBV11-2 to TRBJ1-3; a possible D gene is TRBD1 (5 bases). The CDR3 sequence is 16 residues long. The V end lost 8 bases, the J end lost 0 bases, and 17 bases lay between the germline ends. The germline gives CDR1 SGHAT, CDR2 FQNNGV. The CDR3 coding sequence is TGTGCCAGCCGCCCCCCGGGGGGGAGCTCTGGAAACACCATATATTTT. As protein: CASRPPGGSSGNTIYF.

The gene calls are TRBV7-2 and TRBJ2-7, with TRBD2 identical over 12 bases. V lost 5 bases and J lost 5; bases outside the gene matches: 7. This CDR3 has 15 residues. CDR1 and CDR2 (germline): SGHTA, FQGNSA. CDR3 loop: CASSELAGGYNEQYF. The CDR3 DNA is TGTGCCAGCAGCGAGCTAGCGGGAGGGTATAACGAGCAGTACTTC.